This TCR beta chain was profiled in a study of T cells after yellow fever vaccination. Study-wide context: For low cell numbers, libraries were made with SMART-Seq v4 Ultra Low Input.

TCRdb re-called the 5' RACE reads through MiXCR, storing one row per CDR3 protein. The sample consists of 100,000 to 150,000 distinct CDR3 sequences, nearly 15% of them appearing once. V was pared by 3 bases and J by 2 bases, with 8 bases between. CDR3 length equals 15 residues. Germline CDR1 and CDR2: MNHEY and SVGAGI. The chain joins TRBV6-5 to TRBJ2-6; the D is unclear. This clonotype was obtained from a man younger than 35 who received the YFV17D yellow fever vaccine. Sequencing used CD8+ T cells sorted from PBMCs, obtained 5 days after the yellow fever booster vaccination. The DNA of the CDR3 is TGTGCCAGCAGTTATAAAAGGCCTGGGGCCAACGTCCTGACTTTC. It yields the protein CASSYKRPGANVLTF.